This T cell receptor (beta chain) was captured by sequencing in a study of shared clonotypes between healthy human individuals. Libraries were prepared by immunoSEQ multiplex PCR; TCRdb keeps only in-frame clonotypes and omits some of them. The table lists about 1.5 million clones, roughly 96% of them singletons, with over 1% in the top ten. V lost 4 bases and J lost 6; bases outside the gene matches: 3. Per germline, CDR1 SGHNT and CDR2 YYREEE (reference sequence). CDR3 size: 13 residues. Turning to this clone: Other DNA sequences of this sample code for an identical CDR3.

This receptor was taken from a man younger than 45 in good health. V is TRBV5-4 and J is TRBJ1-1; TRBD1 matches 10 bases. Specimen: naive CD4+ T cells sorted from blood. Subset reported: CD45RA+ positively selected. This CDR3 is CASSTGQGAEAFF. The CDR3 nucleotides are TGTGCCAGCAGCACCGGACAGGGGGCTGAAGCTTTCTTT.